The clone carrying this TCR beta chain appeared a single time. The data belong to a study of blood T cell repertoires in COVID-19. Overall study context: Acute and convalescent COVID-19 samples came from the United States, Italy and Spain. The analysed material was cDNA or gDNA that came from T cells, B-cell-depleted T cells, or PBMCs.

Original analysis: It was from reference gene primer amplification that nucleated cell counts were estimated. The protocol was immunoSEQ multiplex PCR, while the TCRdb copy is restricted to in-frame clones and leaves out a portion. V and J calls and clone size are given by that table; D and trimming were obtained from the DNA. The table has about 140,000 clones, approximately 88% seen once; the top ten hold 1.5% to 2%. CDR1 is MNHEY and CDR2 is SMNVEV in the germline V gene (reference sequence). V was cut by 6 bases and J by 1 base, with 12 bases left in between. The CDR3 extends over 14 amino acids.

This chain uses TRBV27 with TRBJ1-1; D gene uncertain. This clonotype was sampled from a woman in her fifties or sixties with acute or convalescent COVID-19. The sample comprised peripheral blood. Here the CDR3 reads CASSSWERNTEAFF. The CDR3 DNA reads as TGTGCCAGCAGCTCGTGGGAGAGGAACACTGAAGCTTTCTTT.